This TCR beta chain was obtained from a study of graft-versus-host responses after intestinal transplantation. Study summary: Transplants given to recipients were multivisceral, liver-intestinal, or isolated intestinal.

Method: immunoSEQ multiplex PCR; TCRdb's copy keeps in-frame clones and lacks some. The sample consists of under 90,000 clones, 90% of them appearing once. Points from the study as a whole: Peak circulating GvH clone levels tracked with early post-transplant HvG declines. GvH clones occurred in recipient marrow; some first appeared in ileum or blood. Allograft graft-versus-host to host-versus-graft clonal ratios ran high in patients with graft-donor T cell macrochimerism.

This CDR3 contains 16 residues. Germline CDR1 reads LGHNA; CDR2 reads YNFKEQ. V was shortened by 0 bases and J by 4 bases, with 15 bases between the two germline ends. In regard to this clone: Its antigen is unidentified.

The source is a human donor who was the organ donor for an intestinal transplant. V is TRBV4-2 and J is TRBJ1-2, with D possibly matching TRBD1 (6 bases). This specimen consisted of unstimulated CD8+ T cells sorted from spleen or lymph node cells, obtained before transplant. In nucleotides, the CDR3 is TGTGCCAGCAGCCAAGATAGGGCCAGGGGCGGCTATGGCTACACCTTC. The encoded protein is CASSQDRARGGYGYTF.